This T cell receptor beta chain was sequenced for a study of blood T cell repertoires in COVID-19 (dated by TCRdb to 2018 to 2020). Broadly, across the study: Samples from collaborators originated in the United States, Italy and Spain and spanned both the acute and convalescent phases of COVID-19. Deeply sampled blood TCRbeta repertoires from subjects exposed to, actively infected with, or recovered from COVID-19 were included in the dataset. The repertoires were released in a freely available public database meant as a resource for research on the immune response to SARS-CoV-2. Where HLA class I and class II types were available, the types were taken from metadata supplied by the sample provider, not from assay-based typing. Nearly every sample came with metadata listing a de-identified subject ID, COVID-19 status, age in years and sex. The prospective study material was composed of cDNA or gDNA derived from T cells, B-cell-depleted T cells, or PBMCs. The samples were drawn from the first 160 participants of the ongoing ImmuneRACE study and from 1,254 subjects provided by 6 global collaborators. Summary of the overall study and its limitations: Clinical and demographic metadata were provided uncurated, with the amount varying by source and participant.

About this clone itself: Its antigen is still unknown. Nothing much larger sits one base from this clone, and base qualities are not available.

Participants in the prospective study were enrolled through a virtual design, were aged roughly 18 to 100 years, and lived in approximately 25 United States geographic areas. To assign participants to cohorts, the prospective study relied on clinical history that participants themselves reported in a screening survey and a study questionnaire. Each participant in the prospective study had whole blood, serum and a nasopharyngeal or oropharyngeal swab collected by mobile phlebotomists. Over a roughly 2-month period, participants in the prospective study had the option of providing additional blood draws and questionnaires. Before DNA extraction, prospective study blood samples were shipped either frozen or at room temperature. The immunoSEQ Assay, a bias-controlled multiplex PCR, was used to amplify TCRbeta CDR3 regions from genomic DNA. The paper's data handling went like this. The number of nucleated cells in each sample was estimated by amplification of reference gene primers within the assay. Sequence reads were collapsed and filtered to measure the absolute abundance of every unique TCRbeta CDR3 rearrangement. For each sample, productive Simpson clonality was calculated as the square root of Simpson's diversity index over productive rearrangements. The source is immuneACCESS, and TCRdb retained only in-frame sequences with V and J called. Part of the clones is not carried over; for the studies checked, unresolved V genes explain less than half of this, and the remainder is unexplained. The V and J calls and clone size are taken from that table; D and trimming were inferred from the DNA. In all, the sample holds under 350,000 clones, and 70% to 90% of those were seen once. Around 4.5% of the sample lies in the top ten.

The sequencing sample was made of PBMCs or T cells enriched from blood (not recorded which). The origin of this receptor is a woman aged 40 to 49 with acute COVID-19.

The bases read TGCGCCAGCAGCCAAGATGAGGTAGCGGGAGCCTTTACCCCCGGGGAGCTGTTTTTT. Its translation reads: CASSQDEVAGAFTPGELFF. The rearranged segments are TRBV4-3 and TRBJ2-2; 9 of the junction bases match TRBD2. CDR1 LGHNA and CDR2 YSLEER are derived from the germline V gene. CDR3 length: 19 amino acids, cysteine to phenylalanine. Of the read, only the CDR3 DNA is kept; its 57 bases are in frame from base 1. Compared with germline, V lacks 0 bases and J lacks 6 bases; bases without a gene match: 14.